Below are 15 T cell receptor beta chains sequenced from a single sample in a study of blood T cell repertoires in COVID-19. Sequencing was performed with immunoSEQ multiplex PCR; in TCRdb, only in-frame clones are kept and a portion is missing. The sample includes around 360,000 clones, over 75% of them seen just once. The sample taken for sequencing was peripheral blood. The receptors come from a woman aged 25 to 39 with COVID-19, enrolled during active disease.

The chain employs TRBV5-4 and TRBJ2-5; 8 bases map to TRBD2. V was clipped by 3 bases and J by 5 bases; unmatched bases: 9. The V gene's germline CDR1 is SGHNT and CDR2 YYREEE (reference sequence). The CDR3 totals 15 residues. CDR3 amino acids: CASSWGAGVRETQYF. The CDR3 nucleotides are TGTGCCAGCAGCTGGGGAGCGGGAGTAAGGGAGACCCAGTACTTC. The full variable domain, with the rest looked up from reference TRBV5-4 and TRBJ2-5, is ETGVTQSPTHLIKTRGQQVTLRCSSQSGHNTVSWYQQALGQGPQFIFQYYREEENGRGNFPPRFSGLQFPNYSSELNVNALELDDSALYLCASSWGAGVRETQYFGPGTRLLVL.

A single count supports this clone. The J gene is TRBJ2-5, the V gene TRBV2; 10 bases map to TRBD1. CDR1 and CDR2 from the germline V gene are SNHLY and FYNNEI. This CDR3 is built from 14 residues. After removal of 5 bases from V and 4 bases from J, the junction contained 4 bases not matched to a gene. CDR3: CASSPRTGGETQYF. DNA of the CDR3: TGTGCCAGCAGTCCCCGGACAGGGGGAGAGACCCAGTACTTC.

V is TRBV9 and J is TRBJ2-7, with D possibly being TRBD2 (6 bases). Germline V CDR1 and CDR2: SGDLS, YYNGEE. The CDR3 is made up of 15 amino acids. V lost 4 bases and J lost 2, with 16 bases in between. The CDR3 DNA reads TGTGCCAGCAGCACCCTCGGGGACTCGACCTACGAGCAGTACTTC. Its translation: CASSTLGDSTYEQYF.

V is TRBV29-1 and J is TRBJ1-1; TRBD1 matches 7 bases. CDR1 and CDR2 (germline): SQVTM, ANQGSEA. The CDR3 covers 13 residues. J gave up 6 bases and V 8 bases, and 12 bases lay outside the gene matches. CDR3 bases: TGCAGCTCCCGGACAGGACGGTCCCCTGAAGCTTTCTTT. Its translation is CSSRTGRSPEAFF. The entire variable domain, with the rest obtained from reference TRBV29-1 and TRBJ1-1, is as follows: SAVISQKPSRDICQRGTSLTIQCQVDSQVTMMFWYRQQPGQSLTLIATANQGSEATYESGFVIDKFPISRPNLTFSTLTVSNMSPEDSSIYLCSSRTGRSPEAFFGQGTRLTVV.

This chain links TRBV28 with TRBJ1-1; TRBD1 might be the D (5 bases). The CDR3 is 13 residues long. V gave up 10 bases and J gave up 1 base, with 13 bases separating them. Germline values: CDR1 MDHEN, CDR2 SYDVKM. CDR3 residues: CAIPGGENTEAFF. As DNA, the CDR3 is TGTGCCATCCCAGGAGGGGAGAACACTGAAGCTTTCTTT. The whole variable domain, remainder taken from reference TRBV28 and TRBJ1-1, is DVKVTQSSRYLVKRTGEKVFLECVQDMDHENMFWYRQDPGLGLRLIYFSYDVKMKEKGDIPEGYSVSREKKERFSLILESASTNQTSMYLCAIPGGENTEAFFGQGTRLTVV.

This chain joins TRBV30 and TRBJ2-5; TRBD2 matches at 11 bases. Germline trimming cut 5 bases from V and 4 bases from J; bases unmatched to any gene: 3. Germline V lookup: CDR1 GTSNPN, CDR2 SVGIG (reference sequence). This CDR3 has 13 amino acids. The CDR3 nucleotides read TGTGCCTGGGCCGGACTAGCGGGAGAGACCCAGTACTTC. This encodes CAWAGLAGETQYF.

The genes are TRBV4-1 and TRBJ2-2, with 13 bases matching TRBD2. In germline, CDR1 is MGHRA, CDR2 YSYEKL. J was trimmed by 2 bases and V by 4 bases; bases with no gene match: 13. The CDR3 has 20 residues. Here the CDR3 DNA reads TGCGCCAGCAGCCTCCAAGTGGGACTAGCGGGATCGGTAAACACCGGGGAGCTGTTTTTT. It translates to CASSLQVGLAGSVNTGELFF.

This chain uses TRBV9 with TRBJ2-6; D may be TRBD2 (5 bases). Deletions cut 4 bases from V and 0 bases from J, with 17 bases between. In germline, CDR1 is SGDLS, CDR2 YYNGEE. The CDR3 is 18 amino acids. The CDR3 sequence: CASSPRVAASSGANVLTF. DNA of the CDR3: TGTGCCAGCAGCCCGCGGGTTGCTGCAAGCTCTGGGGCCAACGTCCTGACTTTC.

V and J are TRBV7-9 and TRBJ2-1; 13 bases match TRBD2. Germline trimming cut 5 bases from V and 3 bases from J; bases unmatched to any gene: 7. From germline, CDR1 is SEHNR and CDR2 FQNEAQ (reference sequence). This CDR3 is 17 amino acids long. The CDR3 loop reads CASSNGLAGDYYNEQFF. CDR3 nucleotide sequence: TGTGCCAGCAGCAACGGACTAGCGGGAGATTACTACAATGAGCAGTTCTTC.

This CDR3 is CAWSPKGLAGTGELFF. The CDR3 coding sequence is TGTGCCTGGAGTCCCAAGGGACTAGCGGGCACCGGGGAGCTGTTTTTT. This chain links TRBV30 with TRBJ2-2; 12 positions match TRBD2. After removal of 2 bases from V and 4 bases from J, the junction contained 5 bases not matched to a gene. CDR1 and CDR2 (germline): GTSNPN, SVGIG (reference sequence). The CDR3 loop spans 16 amino acids. The variable domain in full, completed from reference TRBV30 and TRBJ2-2, reads SQTIHQWPATLVQPVGSPLSLECTVEGTSNPNLYWYRQAAGRGLQLLFYSVGIGQISSEVPQNLSASRPQDRQFILSSKKLLLSDSGFYLCAWSPKGLAGTGELFFGEGSRLTVL.

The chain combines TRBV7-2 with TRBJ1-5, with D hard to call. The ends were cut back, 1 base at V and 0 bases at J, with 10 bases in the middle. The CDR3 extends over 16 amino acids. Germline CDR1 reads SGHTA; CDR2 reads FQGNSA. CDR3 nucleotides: TGTGCCAGCAGCTTAGGGCCCCAGATTAGCAATCAGCCCCAGCATTTT. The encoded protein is CASSLGPQISNQPQHF. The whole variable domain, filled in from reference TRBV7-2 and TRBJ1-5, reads GAGVSQSPSNKVTEKGKDVELRCDPISGHTALYWYRQSLGQGLEFLIYFQGNSAPDKSGLPSDRFSAERTGGSVSTLTIQRTQQEDSAVYLCASSLGPQISNQPQHFGDGTRLSIL.

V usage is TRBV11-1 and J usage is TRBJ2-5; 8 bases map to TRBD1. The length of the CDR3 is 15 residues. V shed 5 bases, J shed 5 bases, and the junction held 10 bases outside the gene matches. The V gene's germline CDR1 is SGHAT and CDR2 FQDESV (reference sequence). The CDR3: CASSARDRPLETQYF. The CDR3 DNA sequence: TGTGCCAGCAGCGCACGGGACAGGCCATTGGAGACCCAGTACTTC.

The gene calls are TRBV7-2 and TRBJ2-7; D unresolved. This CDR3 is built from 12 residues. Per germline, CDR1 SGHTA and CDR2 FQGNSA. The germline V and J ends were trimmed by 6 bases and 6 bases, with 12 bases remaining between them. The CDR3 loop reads CASSRSGSEQYF. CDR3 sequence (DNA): TGTGCCAGCAGTCGGTCTGGTTCCGAGCAGTACTTC.

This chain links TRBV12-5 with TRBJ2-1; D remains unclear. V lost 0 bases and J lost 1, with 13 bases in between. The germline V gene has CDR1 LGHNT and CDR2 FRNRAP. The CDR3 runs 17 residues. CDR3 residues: CASGLVLTGSSYNEQFF. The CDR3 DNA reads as TGTGCTAGTGGTTTGGTACTTACCGGGTCTTCCTACAATGAGCAGTTCTTC.

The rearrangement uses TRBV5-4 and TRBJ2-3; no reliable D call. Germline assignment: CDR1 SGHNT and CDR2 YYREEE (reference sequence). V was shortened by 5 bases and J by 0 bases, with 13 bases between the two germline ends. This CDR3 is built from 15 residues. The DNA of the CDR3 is TGTGCCAGCAGGCAGACATACCCTAGCACAGATACGCAGTATTTT. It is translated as CASRQTYPSTDTQYF.